The 19 T cell receptor beta chains listed next were all sequenced from one sample in a study of CD8+ T cells in alopecia areata. Treatment noted: oral pan-JAK inhibitor, 5-10 mg twice daily. RNA extraction was followed by reverse transcription into cDNA, which acted as the sequencing template. Profiling relied on immunoSEQ multiplex PCR, and the TCRdb table lists in-frame clones only, not all of them. Here the sample spans about 220,000 clones, under 75% being singletons. This specimen was CD4+ T cells sorted from blood, taken at week 4, from a patient treated with tofacitinib. These receptor sequences come from a human donor with alopecia areata.

V is TRBV29-1 and J is TRBJ2-5; TRBD1 might be the D (5 bases). The CDR3 consists of 14 residues. Trimming cost V 0 bases and J 5 bases, with 13 bases left between them. CDR1 and CDR2 (germline): SQVTM, ANQGSEA. In DNA form, the CDR3 reads TGCAGCGTTGAAGAGCGCGGCAGGGCCGAGACCCAGTACTTC. Its protein is CSVEERGRAETQYF.

This clone was recorded a few times. One end of the junction is discordant with germline, which a read error may explain. The chain joins TRBV14 to TRBJ2-2; 9 nucleotides agree with TRBD1. CDR3 length: 15 amino acids. Germline V CDR1 and CDR2: SGHDN, FVKESK. The CDR3 spells CASGHRDRDTGELFF. The CDR3 DNA follows: TGTGCCAGCGGCCATCGGGACAGGGACACCGGGGAGCTGTTTTTT.

The chain couples TRBV30 to TRBJ1-1; D possibly corresponds to TRBD1 (6 bases). The CDR3 loop spans 15 amino acids. Germline CDR1 is GTSNPN and CDR2 is SVGIG (reference sequence). Trimming left V 3 bases short and J 1 base short, with 15 bases between. The CDR3 DNA reads as TGTGCCTGGAGCCCAGGGGCGACAGCGAACACTGAAGCTTTCTTT. Its protein product is CAWSPGATANTEAFF.

CDR3 sequence reads: CSGTTGTNYGYTF. The CDR3 DNA follows: TGCAGCGGAACGACAGGGACTAACTATGGCTACACCTTC. This rearrangement joins TRBV29-1 to TRBJ1-2, with 7 bases lining up with TRBD1. The CDR3 is made up of 13 amino acids. Trimming took 7 bases from V and 0 from J; bases not matched to a gene: 5. CDR1 and CDR2 (germline): SQVTM, ANQGSEA.

The chain recombines TRBV9 with TRBJ2-5; 8 nucleotides line up with TRBD2. V lost 0 bases and J lost 6; bases outside the gene matches: 4. The CDR3 loop spans 14 amino acids. Germline V gene sequence: CDR1 SGDLS, CDR2 YYNGEE. In DNA, the CDR3 is TGTGCCAGCAGCGTAGGCGGGGGGCGGAAGACCCAGTACTTC. Translation: CASSVGGGRKTQYF. Full variable domain (missing parts from reference TRBV9 and TRBJ2-5): DSGVTQTPKHLITATGQRVTLRCSPRSGDLSVYWYQQSLDQGLQFLIQYYNGEERAKGNILERFSAQQFPDLHSELNLSSLELGDSALYFCASSVGGGRKTQYFGPGTRLLVL.

V and J are TRBV5-1 and TRBJ2-1; 11 bases are shared with TRBD2. V shed 6 bases, J shed 3 bases, and the junction held 8 bases outside the gene matches. Germline-derived CDR1 and CDR2 are SGHRS and YFSETQ. The CDR3 length is 16 residues. CDR3 coding DNA: TGCGCCAGCACCGGGACTAGCGGCAAACTCTACAATGAGCAGTTCTTC. This translates into CASTGTSGKLYNEQFF.

The V gene is TRBV6-6, the J gene TRBJ2-2; D call uncertain. The CDR3 contains 12 residues. Germline CDR1 MNHNY, CDR2 SVGAGI (reference sequence). The germline V and J ends were trimmed by 5 bases and 3 bases, with 4 bases remaining between them. Written as DNA, the CDR3 is TGTGCCAGCAGTCCTCACACCGGGGAGCTGTTTTTT. Its protein product is CASSPHTGELFF.

The V and J genes are TRBV4-3 and TRBJ1-2; D is possibly TRBD1 (6 bases). V was trimmed by 0 bases and J by 4 bases, leaving 12 bases between them. Germline CDR1 and CDR2: LGHNA and YSLEER. The CDR3 extends over 15 amino acids. DNA of the CDR3: TGCGCCAGCAGCCAAGATAGGGCCAGGGGCTATGGCTACACCTTC. Residues: CASSQDRARGYGYTF.

The chain uses TRBV18 and TRBJ1-6; no definite D call. This CDR3 has 13 residues. With 1 base removed from V and 7 bases from J, the gap between germline ends came to 5 bases. Germline loops: CDR1 KGHSH, CDR2 LQKENI. CDR3 nucleotide sequence: TGTGCCAGCTCACCACGACCGAATTCACCCCTCCACTTT. Encoded protein: CASSPRPNSPLHF.

The chain carries TRBV9 and TRBJ1-1; the match to TRBD1 covers 7 bases. The CDR3 runs to 16 residues. The ends lost 4 bases at V and 0 bases at J; junction bases unmatched: 9. Per the germline V gene, CDR1 is SGDLS and CDR2 is YYNGEE. CDR3 bases: TGTGCCAGCAGCCCTACCGCGACAGGGATGAACACTGAAGCTTTCTTT. Encoded protein: CASSPTATGMNTEAFF.

The chain employs TRBV30 and TRBJ1-1; 7 nucleotides line up with TRBD1. Germline V gene data show CDR1 as GTSNPN and CDR2 as SVGIG (reference sequence). CDR3 length: 14 residues. V lost 0 bases to trimming and J lost 4 bases; unmatched junction nucleotides: 5. CDR3 sequence (DNA): TGTGCCTGGAGTGTACAGGGGACAAGCACTGAAGCTTTCTTT. Translating gives CAWSVQGTSTEAFF.

This clone was counted a single time. V usage is TRBV4-3 and J usage is TRBJ1-2; D possibly corresponds to TRBD1 (5 bases). The CDR3 runs to 12 residues. V dropped 1 base and J dropped 9 bases, with 9 bases sitting between them. CDR1 is LGHNA and CDR2 is YSLEER in the germline V gene. CDR3 protein: CASSQAGGSYTF. The CDR3 DNA sequence: TGCGCCAGCAGCCAAGCCGGGGGTAGCTACACCTTC.

V usage is TRBV2 and J usage is TRBJ2-2; no reliable D call. Germline V gene lookup returns CDR1 SNHLY and CDR2 FYNNEI. V was clipped by 3 bases and J by 0 bases, with 8 bases between them. This CDR3 is built from 15 residues. The CDR3 reads CASSDGISNTGELFF. The DNA of the CDR3 is TGTGCCAGCAGTGACGGAATTTCGAACACCGGGGAGCTGTTTTTT.

This clone showed up just a few times. The chain has TRBV4-1 and TRBJ2-7; D remains ambiguous. Germline values: CDR1 MGHRA, CDR2 YSYEKL. Deletions cut 4 bases from V and 3 bases from J, with 10 bases between. This CDR3 has 13 residues. CDR3 coding DNA: TGCGCCAGCAGCCTTGGGCCCTACTACGAGCAGTACTTC. It encodes CASSLGPYYEQYF.

This clone was seen more than once but under ten times. This chain uses TRBV5-8 with TRBJ1-6; D remains ambiguous. Between the trimmed V and J ends, which lost 4 bases and 2 bases, there was a span of 10 bases. The CDR3 is made up of 15 amino acids. Germline lookup yields CDR1 SGHTS and CDR2 YDEGEE. CDR3 nucleotide sequence: TGTGCCAGCAGCGAGGGAGGCGCCTATAATTCACCCCTCCACTTT. Translated: CASSEGGAYNSPLHF. Filled out from reference TRBV5-8 and TRBJ1-6, the complete variable domain reads EAGVTQSPTHLIKTRGQQATLRCSPISGHTSVYWYQQALGLGLQFLLWYDEGEERNRGNFPPRFSGRQFPNYSSELNVNALELEDSALYLCASSEGGAYNSPLHFGNGTRLTVT.

The chain carries TRBV27 and TRBJ2-5; D is perhaps TRBD1 (6 bases). The tail of the sequence fits TRBJ2-7 better, so the J call may be wrong. Germline values: CDR1 MNHEY, CDR2 SMNVEV (reference sequence). The CDR3 extends over 12 amino acids. Here the CDR3 reads CASSFLGAEQYF. In DNA, the CDR3 is TGTGCCAGCAGTTTCTTGGGGGCCGAGCAGTACTTC.

The rearrangement links TRBV13 to TRBJ2-3; D unresolved. V was cut by 3 bases and J by 6 bases, with 10 bases left in between. Looked up from germline, CDR1 is PRHDT and CDR2 is FYEKMQ (reference sequence). The CDR3 covers 13 residues. The CDR3 is CASSFFGRDTQYF. The CDR3 bases are TGTGCCAGCAGCTTTTTCGGTCGGGATACGCAGTATTTT.

The chain joins TRBV7-2 to TRBJ2-3, with 11 bases lining up with TRBD2. The germline CDR1 and CDR2 sequences are SGHTA and FQGNSA. The ends lost 2 bases at V and 0 bases at J; junction bases unmatched: 1. This CDR3 comprises 16 residues. Written as DNA, the CDR3 is TGTGCCAGCAGCTTATTAGCGGGGGGGAGCACAGATACGCAGTATTTT. It yields the protein CASSLLAGGSTDTQYF. Full variable domain (missing parts from reference TRBV7-2 and TRBJ2-3): GAGVSQSPSNKVTEKGKDVELRCDPISGHTALYWYRQSLGQGLEFLIYFQGNSAPDKSGLPSDRFSAERTGGSVSTLTIQRTQQEDSAVYLCASSLLAGGSTDTQYFGPGTRLTVL.

This chain links TRBV6-4 with TRBJ2-1; perhaps TRBD1 as D (5 bases). The V end lost 7 bases, the J end lost 2 bases, and 12 bases lay between the germline ends. From germline, CDR1 is MRHNA and CDR2 SNTAGT. The CDR3 loop spans 14 amino acids. CDR3 DNA sequence: TGTGCCAGCAAGACGGACACCGCCTACAATGAGCAGTTCTTC. It encodes CASKTDTAYNEQFF.